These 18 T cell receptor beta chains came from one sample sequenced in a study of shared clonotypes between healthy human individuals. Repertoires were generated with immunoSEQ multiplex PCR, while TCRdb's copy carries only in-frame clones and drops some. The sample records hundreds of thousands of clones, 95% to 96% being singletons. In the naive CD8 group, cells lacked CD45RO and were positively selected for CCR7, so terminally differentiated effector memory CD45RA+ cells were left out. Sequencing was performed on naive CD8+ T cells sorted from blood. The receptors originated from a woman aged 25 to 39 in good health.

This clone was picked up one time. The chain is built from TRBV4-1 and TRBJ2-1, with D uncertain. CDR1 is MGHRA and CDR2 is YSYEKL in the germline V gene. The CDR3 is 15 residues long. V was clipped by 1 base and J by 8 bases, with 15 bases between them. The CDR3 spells CASSQVGLPAHEQFF. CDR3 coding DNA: TGCGCCAGCAGCCAAGTGGGCCTCCCGGCCCATGAGCAGTTCTTC.

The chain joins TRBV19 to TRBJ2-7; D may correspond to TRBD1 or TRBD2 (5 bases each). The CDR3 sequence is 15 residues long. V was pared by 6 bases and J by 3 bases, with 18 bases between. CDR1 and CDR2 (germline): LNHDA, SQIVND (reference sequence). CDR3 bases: TGTGCCAGTAGCCCTCGCTACGGGGCCTACTACGAGCAGTACTTC. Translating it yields CASSPRYGAYYEQYF.

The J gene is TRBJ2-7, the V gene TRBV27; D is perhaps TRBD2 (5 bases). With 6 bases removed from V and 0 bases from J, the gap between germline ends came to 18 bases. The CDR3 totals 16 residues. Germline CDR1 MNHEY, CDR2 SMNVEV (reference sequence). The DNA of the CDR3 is TGTGCCAGCAGCCCCAACCCGACTACCAGCTCCTACGAGCAGTACTTC. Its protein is CASSPNPTTSSYEQYF.

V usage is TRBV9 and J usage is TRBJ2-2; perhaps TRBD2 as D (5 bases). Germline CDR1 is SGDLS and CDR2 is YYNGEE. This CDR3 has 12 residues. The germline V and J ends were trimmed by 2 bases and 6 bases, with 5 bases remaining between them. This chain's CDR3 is CASSVSAGELFF. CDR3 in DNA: TGTGCCAGCAGCGTTAGCGCCGGGGAGCTGTTTTTT.

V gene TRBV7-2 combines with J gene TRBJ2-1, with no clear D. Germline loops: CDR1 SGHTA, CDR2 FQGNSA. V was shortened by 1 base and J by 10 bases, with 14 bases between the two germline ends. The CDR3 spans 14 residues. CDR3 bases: TGTGCCAGCAGCTTAGTGGGGTCAGCGCCCGAGCAGTTCTTC. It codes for CASSLVGSAPEQFF.

The CDR3 nucleotides read TGTGTCAGAAGCGAGACTAGCGGGAGGTACAATGAGCAGTTCTTC. The encoded protein is CVRSETSGRYNEQFF. The chain joins TRBV7-5 to TRBJ2-1; no check of the table's D call, TRBD2, against the DNA was made. TRBV7-5 is shown as a pseudogene. The CDR3 has 15 amino acids.

CDR3 sequence (DNA): TGCGCCAGCAGCTCGTCGGGGGGCCCCTACGAGCAGTACTTC. Its translation is CASSSSGGPYEQYF. The J gene is TRBJ2-7, the V gene TRBV5-1, with D possibly matching TRBD2 (7 bases). The CDR3 has 14 amino acids. Trimming cost V 3 bases and J 2 bases, with 12 bases left between them. Germline CDR1 and CDR2: SGHRS and YFSETQ.

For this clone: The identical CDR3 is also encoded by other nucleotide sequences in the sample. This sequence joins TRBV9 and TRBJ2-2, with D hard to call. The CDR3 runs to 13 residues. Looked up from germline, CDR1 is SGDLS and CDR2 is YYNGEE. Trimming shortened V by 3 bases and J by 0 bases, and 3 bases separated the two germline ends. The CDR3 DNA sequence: TGTGCCAGCAGCGCCGCGAACACCGGGGAGCTGTTTTTT. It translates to CASSAANTGELFF.

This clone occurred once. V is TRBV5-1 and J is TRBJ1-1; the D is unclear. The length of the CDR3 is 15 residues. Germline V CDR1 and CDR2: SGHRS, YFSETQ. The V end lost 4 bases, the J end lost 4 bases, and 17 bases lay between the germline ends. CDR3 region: CASSLSGRAGTEAFF. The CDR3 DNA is TGCGCCAGCAGCCTGTCCGGGAGGGCGGGCACTGAAGCTTTCTTT.

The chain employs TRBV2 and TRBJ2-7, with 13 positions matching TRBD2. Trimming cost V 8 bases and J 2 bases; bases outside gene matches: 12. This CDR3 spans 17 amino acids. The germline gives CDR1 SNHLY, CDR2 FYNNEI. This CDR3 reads CASALGLAGAGPYEQYF. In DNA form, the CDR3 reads TGTGCCAGCGCATTAGGACTAGCGGGAGCTGGACCCTACGAGCAGTACTTC.

The CDR3: CASSPLAGVFHEQYF. CDR3 bases: TGTGCCAGCAGCCCACTAGCGGGAGTTTTTCACGAGCAGTACTTC. This chain uses TRBV27 with TRBJ2-7, with TRBD2 matching over 11 bases. The CDR3 extends over 15 amino acids. V was pared by 6 bases and J by 5 bases, with 9 bases of the junction left unmatched. Germline CDR1 reads MNHEY; CDR2 reads SMNVEV (reference sequence).

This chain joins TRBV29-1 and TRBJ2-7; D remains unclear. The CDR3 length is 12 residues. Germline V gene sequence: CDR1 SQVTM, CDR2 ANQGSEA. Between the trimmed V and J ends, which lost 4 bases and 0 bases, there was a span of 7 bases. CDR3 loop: CSVVGHSYEQYF. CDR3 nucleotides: TGCAGCGTTGTGGGTCACTCCTACGAGCAGTACTTC.

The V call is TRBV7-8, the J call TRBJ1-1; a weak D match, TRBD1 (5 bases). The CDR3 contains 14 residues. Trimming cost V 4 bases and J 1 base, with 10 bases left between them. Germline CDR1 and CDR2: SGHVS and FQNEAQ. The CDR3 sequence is CASSSVGGNTEAFF. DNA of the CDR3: TGTGCCAGCAGCTCAGTTGGGGGGAACACTGAAGCTTTCTTT.

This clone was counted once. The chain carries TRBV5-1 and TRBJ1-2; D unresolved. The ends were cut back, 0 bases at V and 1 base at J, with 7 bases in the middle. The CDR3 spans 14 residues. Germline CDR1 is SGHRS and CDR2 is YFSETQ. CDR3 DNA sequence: TGCGCCAGCAGCTTGGGCATTAATAACTATGGCTACACCTTC. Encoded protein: CASSLGINNYGYTF.

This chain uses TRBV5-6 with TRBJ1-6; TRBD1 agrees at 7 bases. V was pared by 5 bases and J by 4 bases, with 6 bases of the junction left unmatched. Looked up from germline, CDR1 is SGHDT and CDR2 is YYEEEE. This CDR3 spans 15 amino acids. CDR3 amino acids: CASRNRDSYNSPLHF. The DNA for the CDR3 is TGTGCCAGCAGAAACCGGGACAGTTATAATTCACCCCTCCACTTT.

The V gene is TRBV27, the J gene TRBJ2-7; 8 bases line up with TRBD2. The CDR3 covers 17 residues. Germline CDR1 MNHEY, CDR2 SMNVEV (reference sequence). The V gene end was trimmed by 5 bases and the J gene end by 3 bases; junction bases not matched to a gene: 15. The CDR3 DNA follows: TGTGCCAGCAGTACCACGGCTGGTGCGGGAGGACTCTACGAGCAGTACTTC. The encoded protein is CASSTTAGAGGLYEQYF.

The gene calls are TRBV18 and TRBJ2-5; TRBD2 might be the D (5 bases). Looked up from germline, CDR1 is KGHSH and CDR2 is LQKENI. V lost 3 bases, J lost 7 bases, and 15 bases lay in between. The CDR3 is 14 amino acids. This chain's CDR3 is CASSPERESWTQYF. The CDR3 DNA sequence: TGTGCCAGCTCACCGGAGAGGGAGTCCTGGACCCAGTACTTC.

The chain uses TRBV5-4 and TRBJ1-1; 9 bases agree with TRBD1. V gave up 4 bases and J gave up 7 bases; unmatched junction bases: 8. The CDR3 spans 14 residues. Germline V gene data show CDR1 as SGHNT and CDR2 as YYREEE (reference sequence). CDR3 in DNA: TGTGCCAGCAGCAAGGGGACAGGGATGGTTGAAGCTTTCTTT. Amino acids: CASSKGTGMVEAFF. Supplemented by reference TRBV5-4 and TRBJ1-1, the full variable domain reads ETGVTQSPTHLIKTRGQQVTLRCSSQSGHNTVSWYQQALGQGPQFIFQYYREEENGRGNFPPRFSGLQFPNYSSELNVNALELDDSALYLCASSKGTGMVEAFFGQGTRLTVV.